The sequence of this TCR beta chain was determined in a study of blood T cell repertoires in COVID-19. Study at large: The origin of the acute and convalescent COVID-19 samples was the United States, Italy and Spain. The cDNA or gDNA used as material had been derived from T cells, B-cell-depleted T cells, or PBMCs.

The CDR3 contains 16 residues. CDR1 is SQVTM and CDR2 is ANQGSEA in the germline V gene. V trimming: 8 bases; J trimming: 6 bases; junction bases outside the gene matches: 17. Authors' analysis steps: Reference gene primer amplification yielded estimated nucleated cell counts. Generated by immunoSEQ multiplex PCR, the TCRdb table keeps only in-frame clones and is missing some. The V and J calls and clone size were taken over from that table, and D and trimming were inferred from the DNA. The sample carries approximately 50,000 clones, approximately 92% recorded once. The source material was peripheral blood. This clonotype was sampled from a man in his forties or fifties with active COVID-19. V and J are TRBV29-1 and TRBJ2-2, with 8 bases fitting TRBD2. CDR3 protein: CSPATSDSYWSGELFF. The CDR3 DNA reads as TGCAGCCCTGCGACTAGCGACTCTTATTGGTCCGGGGAGCTGTTTTTT.